Below are 32 T cell receptor beta chains sequenced from a single sample in a study of blood T cell repertoires in COVID-19. Sequencing used immunoSEQ multiplex PCR; TCRdb keeps in-frame clones, though not all of them. The repertoire includes roughly 120,000 clones, over 60% of them detected once, and over 6.5% sits in the top ten. Material for sequencing was peripheral blood. These receptors originate from a human donor in a cohort sampled during active COVID-19.

This chain links TRBV10-1 with TRBJ1-4, with unresolved D. The CDR3 length is 15 residues. Trimming shortened V by 2 bases and J by 5 bases, and 12 bases separated the two germline ends. Looked up from germline, CDR1 is WNHNN and CDR2 is SYGVQD (reference sequence). DNA for the CDR3: TGCGCCAGCAGTGAGGAGCTAACGGGGAATGAAAAACTGTTTTTT. Residues: CASSEELTGNEKLFF.

V and J are TRBV11-3 and TRBJ2-5; 12 positions agree with TRBD2. With 1 base clipped from V and 4 bases from J, the junction kept 16 bases outside the gene matches. CDR1 and CDR2 (germline): SGHNT, YENEEA. This CDR3 is 20 amino acids long. The CDR3 DNA reads as TGTGCCAGCAGCTTAGGTTGGGGGACTAGCGGGTTCGAGGTGCGAGAGACCCAGTACTTC. Amino acids: CASSLGWGTSGFEVRETQYF.

This chain links TRBV6-6 with TRBJ1-1, with D possibly TRBD1 on 5 matching bases. The CDR3 runs to 17 residues. CDR1 MNHNY and CDR2 SVGAGI come from the germline V gene (reference sequence). Trimming took off 5 bases at V and 4 bases at J, with 23 bases between the two ends. The DNA for the CDR3 is TGTGCCAGCAGTCTAAAGAAGATAGGGGCAGTGAGCACTGAAGCTTTCTTT. This sequence encodes CASSLKKIGAVSTEAFF.

V gene TRBV19 combines with J gene TRBJ1-2; 7 bases are a match to TRBD1. Germline V gene sequence: CDR1 LNHDA, CDR2 SQIVND (reference sequence). CDR3 length: 14 residues. Unmatched junction bases numbered 4, after V lost 3 bases and J lost 3 bases. CDR3 nucleotides: TGTGCCAGTAGTATCTCAACAGGGGACTATGGCTACACCTTC. Translated: CASSISTGDYGYTF.

The genes are TRBV5-5 and TRBJ2-7; a possible D gene is TRBD1 (6 bases). This CDR3 is 17 amino acids long. CDR1 and CDR2 from the germline V gene are SGHKS and YYEKEE (reference sequence). V dropped 0 bases and J dropped 3 bases, with 19 bases sitting between them. Here the CDR3 reads CASSLAMGHPNLYEQYF. Here the CDR3 DNA reads TGTGCCAGCAGCTTGGCAATGGGACACCCAAACCTCTACGAGCAGTACTTC.

The J gene is TRBJ2-1, the V gene TRBV5-1, with D possibly matching TRBD1 (6 bases). The ends were cut back, 0 bases at V and 4 bases at J, with 11 bases in the middle. This CDR3 spans 15 amino acids. In germline, CDR1 is SGHRS, CDR2 YFSETQ. This CDR3 is CASSLVGTLYNEQFF. The CDR3 DNA reads TGCGCCAGCAGCTTGGTCGGGACACTTTACAATGAGCAGTTCTTC.

The DNA for the CDR3 is TGTGCCAGCAGCCCAAGCGGGGAGATCTCCTACGAGCAGTACTTC. Translation gives CASSPSGEISYEQYF. V usage is TRBV9 and J usage is TRBJ2-7; 7 bases agree with TRBD2. The CDR3 sequence is 15 residues long. J gave up 0 bases and V 4 bases, and 7 bases lay outside the gene matches. Germline V gene data show CDR1 as SGDLS and CDR2 as YYNGEE.

The gene calls are TRBV14 and TRBJ1-2; the D gene is possibly TRBD1 (5 bases). The CDR3 consists of 13 residues. Looked up from germline, CDR1 is SGHDN and CDR2 is FVKESK. Trimming left V 1 base short and J 4 bases short, with 7 bases between. CDR3 sequence: CASSQGQTYGYTF. The CDR3 DNA reads TGTGCCAGCAGCCAAGGACAGACCTATGGCTACACCTTC. The entire variable domain, with the rest obtained from reference TRBV14 and TRBJ1-2, is as follows: EAGVTQFPSHSVIEKGQTVTLRCDPISGHDNLYWYRRVMGKEIKFLLHFVKESKQDESGMPNNRFLAERTGGTYSTLKVQPAELEDSGVYFCASSQGQTYGYTFGSGTRLTVV.

On this clone itself: Additional DNA sequences in this sample encode the identical CDR3. The chain uses TRBV7-9 and TRBJ2-7; 7 bases align to TRBD2. J lost 0 bases, V lost 4 bases, and 0 bases had no gene match. Germline CDR1 SEHNR, CDR2 FQNEAQ (reference sequence). CDR3 length equals 13 residues. The DNA for the CDR3 is TGTGCCAGCAGCTCTAGCGGCTCCTACGAGCAGTACTTC. Its protein product is CASSSSGSYEQYF.

The chain has TRBV6-5 and TRBJ2-7, with 9 bases matching TRBD1. Trimming removed 4 bases from V and 3 bases from J; junction bases left unmatched: 7. Per the germline V gene, CDR1 is MNHEY and CDR2 is SVGAGI. This CDR3 spans 15 amino acids. CDR3 loop: CASSSPGDRDYEQYF. CDR3 nucleotides: TGTGCCAGCAGTTCCCCGGGGGACAGGGACTACGAGCAGTACTTC.

The CDR3: CASSEEGISNQPQHF. The CDR3 DNA reads as TGTGCCAGCAGTGAAGAGGGGATTAGCAATCAGCCCCAGCATTTT. This chain uses TRBV6-1 with TRBJ1-5; D perhaps matches TRBD1 (5 bases). The ends were cut back, 1 base at V and 0 bases at J, with 7 bases in the middle. Germline CDR1 MNHNS, CDR2 SASEGT. This CDR3 is built from 15 residues.

The chain combines TRBV7-9 with TRBJ2-7; D uncertain. CDR1 and CDR2 from the germline V gene are SEHNR and FQNEAQ (reference sequence). Trimming removed 4 bases from V and 3 bases from J, with 10 bases in between. The CDR3 contains 13 residues. This CDR3 is CASSYLIGYEQYF. DNA of the CDR3: TGTGCCAGCAGCTATTTAATCGGCTACGAGCAGTACTTC.

This clone has just one count. This rearrangement joins TRBV19 to TRBJ2-7, with D unresolved. Trimming left V 0 bases short and J 4 bases short, with 7 bases between. Per germline, CDR1 LNHDA and CDR2 SQIVND (reference sequence). This CDR3 is 13 amino acids long. The CDR3 sequence: CASSIDLAYEQYF. CDR3 DNA sequence: TGTGCCAGTAGTATAGATTTAGCTTACGAGCAGTACTTC.

V gene TRBV27 combines with J gene TRBJ2-7; 7 nucleotides line up with TRBD2. The CDR3 is made up of 15 amino acids. J lost 7 bases, V lost 0 bases, and 9 bases had no gene match. CDR1 and CDR2 from the germline V gene are MNHEY and SMNVEV (reference sequence). CDR3 DNA: TGTGCCAGCAGTTTATCGCCCCGGGGGGATTGGGAGCAGTACTTC. Translation gives CASSLSPRGDWEQYF.

This chain joins TRBV19 and TRBJ1-5, with unresolved D. Trimming removed 0 bases at V and 2 bases at J, with 11 bases between. The CDR3 is 16 residues long. Germline lookup yields CDR1 LNHDA and CDR2 SQIVND (reference sequence). CDR3: CASSIDLRRGNQPQHF. CDR3 in DNA: TGTGCCAGTAGTATAGATCTCCGGCGGGGCAATCAGCCCCAGCATTTT.

The genes are TRBV21-1 and TRBJ1-3. TRBV21-1 is shown as a pseudogene. The CDR3 runs 17 residues. The CDR3 here is CASSKARLCFSGNTIYF. The DNA for the CDR3 is TGTGCCAGCAGCAAAGCACGGTTATGCTTCTCTGGAAACACCATATATTTT.

The J gene is TRBJ2-1, the V gene TRBV3-1 (or the pseudogene TRBV3-2); TRBD2 agrees at 13 bases. V gave up 1 base and J gave up 10 bases; unmatched junction bases: 4. The CDR3 totals 15 residues. Germline V lookup: CDR1 LGHDT, CDR2 YNNKEL (reference sequence). In nucleotides, the CDR3 is TGTGCCAGCAGCCAAGGACTAGCGGGGGGCCGGGAGCAGTTCTTC. Translation gives CASSQGLAGGREQFF.

The chain links TRBV28 to TRBJ1-5; a possible D gene is TRBD1 (5 bases). CDR1 and CDR2 from the germline V gene are MDHEN and SYDVKM. This CDR3 comprises 15 residues. With 4 bases removed from V and 1 base from J, the gap between germline ends came to 11 bases. The CDR3 loop reads CASSSRVSSNQPQHF. The CDR3 DNA follows: TGTGCCAGCAGTTCCAGGGTATCGAGCAATCAGCCCCAGCATTTT. The variable domain in full, completed from reference TRBV28 and TRBJ1-5, reads DVKVTQSSRYLVKRTGEKVFLECVQDMDHENMFWYRQDPGLGLRLIYFSYDVKMKEKGDIPEGYSVSREKKERFSLILESASTNQTSMYLCASSSRVSSNQPQHFGDGTRLSIL.

The chain links TRBV5-4 to TRBJ2-7; 10 nucleotides align to TRBD1. With 2 bases clipped from V and 5 bases from J, the junction kept 7 bases outside the gene matches. The germline CDR1 and CDR2 sequences are SGHNT and YYREEE (reference sequence). The CDR3 totals 15 residues. This chain's CDR3 is CASSFRGQGFHEQYF. The CDR3 DNA reads TGTGCCAGCAGCTTCCGGGGACAGGGGTTCCACGAGCAGTACTTC.

This clone was recorded only once. The chain recombines TRBV6-5 with TRBJ2-7; 9 bases map to TRBD2. CDR1 and CDR2 from the germline V gene are MNHEY and SVGAGI. After removal of 6 bases from V and 7 bases from J, the junction contained 10 bases not matched to a gene. CDR3 length equals 14 residues. The CDR3 bases are TGTGCCAGCAGACCGACTAGCGCGGGGGGGGAGCAGTACTTC. Encoded protein: CASRPTSAGGEQYF.

About this clone: This same CDR3 is encoded by further DNA sequences in the sample. The chain combines TRBV7-9 with TRBJ1-1; D uncertain. The CDR3 runs to 12 residues. The V and J ends lost 0 bases and 11 bases respectively, with 10 bases between them. CDR1 and CDR2 from the germline V gene are SEHNR and FQNEAQ (reference sequence). As DNA, the CDR3 is TGTGCCAGCAGCTTAGCCGAGGGTGAGGCTTTCTTT. It is translated as CASSLAEGEAFF.

This rearrangement joins TRBV30 to TRBJ2-5; 7 nucleotides line up with TRBD1. J lost 5 bases, V lost 0 bases, and 0 bases had no gene match. This CDR3 is built from 12 residues. From germline, CDR1 is GTSNPN and CDR2 SVGIG (reference sequence). The CDR3 protein is CAWSVGGETQYF. CDR3 coding DNA: TGTGCCTGGAGTGTAGGGGGCGAGACCCAGTACTTC.

V usage is TRBV19 and J usage is TRBJ1-1; D is possibly TRBD1 (6 bases). The CDR3 is 14 residues long. Germline V lookup: CDR1 LNHDA, CDR2 SQIVND (reference sequence). Trimming removed 5 bases from V and 4 bases from J, with 14 bases in between. Here the CDR3 reads CASSVNRVGTEAFF. Here the CDR3 DNA reads TGTGCCAGTAGTGTAAACAGGGTGGGCACTGAAGCTTTCTTT.

J is TRBJ2-7 and V is TRBV7-9; D is unclear. This CDR3 is built from 13 residues. V shed 5 bases and J shed 4 bases, with 12 bases lying between them. Germline V gene lookup returns CDR1 SEHNR and CDR2 FQNEAQ (reference sequence). The CDR3 region has the DNA TGTGCCAGCAGCCCCAACACCGTTTACGAGCAGTACTTC. Its protein is CASSPNTVYEQYF. Supplemented by reference TRBV7-9 and TRBJ2-7, the full variable domain reads DTGVSQNPRHKITKRGQNVTFRCDPISEHNRLYWYRQTLGQGPEFLTYFQNEAQLEKSRLLSDRFSAERPKGSFSTLEIQRTEQGDSAMYLCASSPNTVYEQYFGPGTRLTVT.

The genes are TRBV11-3 and TRBJ2-1, with D possibly matching TRBD1 (6 bases). The germline V gene has CDR1 SGHNT and CDR2 YENEEA. The CDR3 is 14 residues long. Deletions cut 3 bases from V and 7 bases from J, with 13 bases between. CDR3 nucleotide sequence: TGTGCCAGCAGCTTCGGACTTAGGGGGAATGAGCAGTTCTTC. This translates into CASSFGLRGNEQFF.

This clone occurred once. CDR3 coding DNA: TGTGCCAGTAGTATAGAACTAGTCTCTGGAAACACCATATATTTT. It specifies CASSIELVSGNTIYF. The J gene is TRBJ1-3, the V gene TRBV19, with unresolved D. V lost 0 bases, J lost 0 bases, and 6 bases lay in between. CDR3 length: 15 amino acids. CDR1 and CDR2 (germline): LNHDA, SQIVND (reference sequence). Variable domain in full (rest from reference TRBV19 and TRBJ1-3): DGGITQSPKYLFRKEGQNVTLSCEQNLNHDAMYWYRQDPGQGLRLIYYSQIVNDFQKGDIAEGYSVSREKKESFPLTVTSAQKNPTAFYLCASSIELVSGNTIYFGEGSWLTVV.

V usage is TRBV4-1 and J usage is TRBJ2-1; TRBD1 matches at 12 bases. Germline CDR1 is MGHRA and CDR2 is YSYEKL. The CDR3 has 14 residues. With V trimmed by 6 bases and J by 7 bases, 4 bases remained unmatched. The CDR3 nucleotides are TGCGCCAGCAGGGCGGGACAGGGGGCGAATGAGCAGTTCTTC. Its protein product is CASRAGQGANEQFF.

CDR3 sequence: CASSLLTNYEQYF. The CDR3 DNA sequence: TGTGCCAGCAGTTTACTGACTAACTACGAGCAGTACTTC. This chain uses TRBV27 with TRBJ2-7; tentatively, D is TRBD2 (5 bases). This CDR3 is built from 13 residues. Deletions cut 2 bases from V and 3 bases from J, with 8 bases between. The V gene's germline CDR1 is MNHEY and CDR2 SMNVEV (reference sequence).

In this sample, this clone turned up a few times. The chain links TRBV27 to TRBJ2-7; maybe TRBD1 (6 bases). Trimming shortened V by 8 bases and J by 0 bases, and 11 bases separated the two germline ends. This CDR3 region has 13 residues. Germline loops: CDR1 MNHEY, CDR2 SMNVEV (reference sequence). The CDR3 loop reads CASGGQPSYEQYF. The CDR3 DNA reads TGTGCCAGCGGAGGACAGCCCTCCTACGAGCAGTACTTC.

There are a few counts of this clone. The rearrangement links TRBV29-1 to TRBJ2-1, with 10 bases that match TRBD1. J gave up 6 bases and V 5 bases, and 7 bases lay outside the gene matches. The germline V gene encodes CDR1 SQVTM and CDR2 ANQGSEA. The CDR3 loop spans 14 amino acids. The CDR3 loop reads CSVQGQGSVNEQFF. The CDR3 DNA sequence: TGCAGCGTTCAGGGACAGGGGAGTGTCAATGAGCAGTTCTTC.

V gene TRBV6-1 combines with J gene TRBJ1-2, with 11 nucleotides matching TRBD1. Germline V gene data show CDR1 as MNHNS and CDR2 as SASEGT. V was clipped by 4 bases and J by 4 bases; unmatched bases: 8. The CDR3 sequence is 16 residues long. The CDR3 coding sequence is TGTGCCAGCAGTGGCCGGGACAGGGGGGAAGGCTATGGCTACACCTTC. This codes for CASSGRDRGEGYGYTF.

This clone was picked up a small number of times. This chain connects TRBV7-9 to TRBJ1-4, with 7 positions matching TRBD1. J gave up 8 bases and V 4 bases, and 4 bases lay outside the gene matches. The CDR3 runs 13 residues. Germline V gene data show CDR1 as SEHNR and CDR2 as FQNEAQ (reference sequence). This CDR3 is CASSSGDREKLFF. CDR3 sequence (DNA): TGTGCCAGCAGCTCAGGGGACAGAGAAAAACTGTTTTTT.